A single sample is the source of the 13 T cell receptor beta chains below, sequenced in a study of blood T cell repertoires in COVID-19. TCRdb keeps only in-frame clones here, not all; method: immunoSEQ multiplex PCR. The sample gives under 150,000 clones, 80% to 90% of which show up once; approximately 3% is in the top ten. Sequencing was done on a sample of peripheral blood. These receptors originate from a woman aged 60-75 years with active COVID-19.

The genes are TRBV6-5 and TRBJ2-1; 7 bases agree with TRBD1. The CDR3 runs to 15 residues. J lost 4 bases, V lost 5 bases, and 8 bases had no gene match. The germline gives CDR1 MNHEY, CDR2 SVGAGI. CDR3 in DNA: TGTGCCAGCAGTCCCGCAAGGGGGCGTTACAATGAGCAGTTCTTC. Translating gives CASSPARGRYNEQFF.

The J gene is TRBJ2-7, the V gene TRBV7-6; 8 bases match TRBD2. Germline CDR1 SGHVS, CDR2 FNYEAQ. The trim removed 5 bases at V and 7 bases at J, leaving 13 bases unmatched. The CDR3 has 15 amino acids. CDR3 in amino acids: CASSPTSGLLGEQYF. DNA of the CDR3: TGTGCCAGCAGCCCAACTAGCGGATTACTGGGAGAGCAGTACTTC.

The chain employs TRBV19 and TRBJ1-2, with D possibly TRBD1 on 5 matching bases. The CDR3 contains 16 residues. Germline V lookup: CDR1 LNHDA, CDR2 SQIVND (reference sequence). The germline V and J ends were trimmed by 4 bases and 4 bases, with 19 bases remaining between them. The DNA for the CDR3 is TGTGCCAGTAGTAACTCCCCCGCAGGGTTTGTCTATGGCTACACCTTC. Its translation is CASSNSPAGFVYGYTF.

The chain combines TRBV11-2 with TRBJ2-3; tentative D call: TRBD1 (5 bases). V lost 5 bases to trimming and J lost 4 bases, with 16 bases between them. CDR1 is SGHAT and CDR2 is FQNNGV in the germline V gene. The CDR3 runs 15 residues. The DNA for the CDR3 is TGTGCCAGCAGCCCGACATTGTCAGGGTCAGATACGCAGTATTTT. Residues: CASSPTLSGSDTQYF.

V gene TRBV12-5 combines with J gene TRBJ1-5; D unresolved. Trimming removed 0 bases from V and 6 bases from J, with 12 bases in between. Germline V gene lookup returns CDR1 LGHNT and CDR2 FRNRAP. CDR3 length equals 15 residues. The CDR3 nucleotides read TGTGCTAGTGGTTTGGTCGTAGGAAGAGGTCAGCCCCAGCATTTT. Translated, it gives CASGLVVGRGQPQHF.

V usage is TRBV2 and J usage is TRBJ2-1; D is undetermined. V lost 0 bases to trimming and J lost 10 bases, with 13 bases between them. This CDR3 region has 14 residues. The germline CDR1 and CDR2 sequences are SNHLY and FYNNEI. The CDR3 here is CASSEAAASGEQFF. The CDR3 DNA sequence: TGTGCCAGCAGTGAAGCGGCGGCTAGTGGCGAGCAGTTCTTC. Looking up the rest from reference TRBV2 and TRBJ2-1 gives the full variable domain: EPEVTQTPSHQVTQMGQEVILRCVPISNHLYFYWYRQILGQKVEFLVSFYNNEISEKSEIFDDQFSVERPDGSNFTLKIRSTKLEDSAMYFCASSEAAASGEQFFGPGTRLTVL.

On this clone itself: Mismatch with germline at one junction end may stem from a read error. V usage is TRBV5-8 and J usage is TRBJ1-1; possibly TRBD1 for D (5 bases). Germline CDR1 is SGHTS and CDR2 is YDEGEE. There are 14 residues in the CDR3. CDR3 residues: CASSLTHAGTGAFF. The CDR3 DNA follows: TGTGCCAGCAGCTTAACCCACGCCGGGACTGGAGCTTTCTTT.

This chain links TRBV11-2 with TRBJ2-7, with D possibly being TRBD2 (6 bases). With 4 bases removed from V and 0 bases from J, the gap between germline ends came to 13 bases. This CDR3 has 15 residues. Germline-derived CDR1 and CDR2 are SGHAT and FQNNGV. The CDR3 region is CASSYEGTGSYEQYF. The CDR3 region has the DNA TGTGCCAGCAGCTACGAGGGGACTGGCTCCTACGAGCAGTACTTC.

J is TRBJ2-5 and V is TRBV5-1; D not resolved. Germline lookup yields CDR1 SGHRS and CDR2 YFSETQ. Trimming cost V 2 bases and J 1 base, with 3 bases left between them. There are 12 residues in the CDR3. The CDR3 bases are TGCGCCAGCAGCTTTAGCCAAGAGACCCAGTACTTC. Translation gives CASSFSQETQYF.

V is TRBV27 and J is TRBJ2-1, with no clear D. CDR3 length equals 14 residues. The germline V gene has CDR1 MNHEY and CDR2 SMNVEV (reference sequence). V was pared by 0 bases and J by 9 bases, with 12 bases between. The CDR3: CASSLSTVVGEQFF. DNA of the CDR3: TGTGCCAGCAGTTTATCCACAGTAGTCGGTGAGCAGTTCTTC.

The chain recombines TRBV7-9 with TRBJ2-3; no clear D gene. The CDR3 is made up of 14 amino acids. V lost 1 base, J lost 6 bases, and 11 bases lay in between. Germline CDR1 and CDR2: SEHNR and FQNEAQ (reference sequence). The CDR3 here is CASSLVWATDTQYF. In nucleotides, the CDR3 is TGTGCCAGCAGCTTAGTTTGGGCTACGGATACGCAGTATTTT.

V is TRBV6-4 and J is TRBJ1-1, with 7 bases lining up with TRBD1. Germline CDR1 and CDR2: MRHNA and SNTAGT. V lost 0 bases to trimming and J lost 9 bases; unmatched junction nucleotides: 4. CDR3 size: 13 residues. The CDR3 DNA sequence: TGTGCCAGCAGTGACTCGCCGACAGGGAAAGCTTTCTTT. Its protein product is CASSDSPTGKAFF.

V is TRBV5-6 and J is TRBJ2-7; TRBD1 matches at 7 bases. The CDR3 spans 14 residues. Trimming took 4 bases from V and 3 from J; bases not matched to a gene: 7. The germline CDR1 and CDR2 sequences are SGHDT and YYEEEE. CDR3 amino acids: CASSHAAGGYEQYF. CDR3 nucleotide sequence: TGTGCCAGCAGCCACGCGGCAGGGGGCTACGAGCAGTACTTC.